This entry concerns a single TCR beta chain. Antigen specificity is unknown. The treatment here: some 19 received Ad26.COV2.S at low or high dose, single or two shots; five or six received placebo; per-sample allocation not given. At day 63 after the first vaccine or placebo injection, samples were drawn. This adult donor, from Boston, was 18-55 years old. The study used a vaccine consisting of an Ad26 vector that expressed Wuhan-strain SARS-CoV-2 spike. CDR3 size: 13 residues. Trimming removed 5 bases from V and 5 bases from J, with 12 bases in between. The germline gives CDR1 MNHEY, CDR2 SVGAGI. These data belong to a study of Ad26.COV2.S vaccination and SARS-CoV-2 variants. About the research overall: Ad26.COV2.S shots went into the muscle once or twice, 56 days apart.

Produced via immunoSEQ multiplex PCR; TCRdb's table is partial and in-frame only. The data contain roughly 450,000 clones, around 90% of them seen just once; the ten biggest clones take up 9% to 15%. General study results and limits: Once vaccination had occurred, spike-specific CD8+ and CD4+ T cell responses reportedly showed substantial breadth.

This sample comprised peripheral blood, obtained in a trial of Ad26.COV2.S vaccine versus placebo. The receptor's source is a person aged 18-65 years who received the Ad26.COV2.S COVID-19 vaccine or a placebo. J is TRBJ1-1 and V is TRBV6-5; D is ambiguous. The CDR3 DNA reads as TGTGCCAGCAGTCGAGATCCCCGTACTGAAGCTTTCTTT. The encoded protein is CASSRDPRTEAFF.